The present TCR beta chain was sequenced within a study of blood T cells in healthy people across ages. Per germline, CDR1 SGHAT and CDR2 FQNNGV. This CDR3 region has 15 residues. Trimming at V came to 1 base and at J to 4 bases, leaving 3 bases not matched to a gene. There were healthy Caucasian individuals from Russia, aged roughly 6 to 90, serving as donors. Sample-barcoded 5' priming and a J-beta primer mix drove a second PCR of roughly 6 to 12 cycles. TCRdb processed the 5' RACE reads anew with MiXCR; each CDR3 protein has one entry. Of approximately 780,000 distinct CDR3 sequences in the sample, roughly 25% are singletons; the top ten hold less than 3.5%. Another study also made use of these data, one on T cells of mothers and their children.

The rearrangement joins TRBV11-2 to TRBJ2-1; 8 nucleotides agree with TRBD2. This clonotype originated in a boy between 10 and 17 years old in good health. Material: blood. CDR3 coding DNA: TGTGCCAGCAGCTTAGCAGCGGGGGATTACAATGAGCAGTTCTTC. This gives the protein CASSLAAGDYNEQFF.